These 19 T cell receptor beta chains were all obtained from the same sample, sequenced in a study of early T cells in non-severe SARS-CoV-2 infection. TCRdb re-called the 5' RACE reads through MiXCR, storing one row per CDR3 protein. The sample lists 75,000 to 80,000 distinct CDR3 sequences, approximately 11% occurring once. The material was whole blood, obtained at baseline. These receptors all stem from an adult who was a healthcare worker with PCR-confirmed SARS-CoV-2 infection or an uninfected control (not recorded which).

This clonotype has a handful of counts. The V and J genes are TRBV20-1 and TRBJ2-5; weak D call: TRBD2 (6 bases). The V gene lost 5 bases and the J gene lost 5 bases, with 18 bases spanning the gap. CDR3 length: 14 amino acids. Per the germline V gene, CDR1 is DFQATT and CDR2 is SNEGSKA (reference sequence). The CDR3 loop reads CSAGVGLRGETQYF. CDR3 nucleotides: TGCAGTGCTGGGGTCGGGCTACGGGGGGAGACCCAGTACTTC.

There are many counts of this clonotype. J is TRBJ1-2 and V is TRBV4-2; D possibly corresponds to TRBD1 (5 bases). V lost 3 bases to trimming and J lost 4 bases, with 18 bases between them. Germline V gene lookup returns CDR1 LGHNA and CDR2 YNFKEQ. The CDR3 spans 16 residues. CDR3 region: CASSHPPPSGIYGYTF. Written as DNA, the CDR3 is TGTGCCAGCAGCCACCCACCCCCCTCAGGGATCTATGGCTACACCTTC.

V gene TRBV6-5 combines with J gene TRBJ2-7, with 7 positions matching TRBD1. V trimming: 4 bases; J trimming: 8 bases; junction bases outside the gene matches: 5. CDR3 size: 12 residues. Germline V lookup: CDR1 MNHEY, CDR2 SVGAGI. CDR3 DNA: TGTGCCAGCAGTTCAATACAGGGGCAGCAGTACTTC. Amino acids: CASSSIQGQQYF.

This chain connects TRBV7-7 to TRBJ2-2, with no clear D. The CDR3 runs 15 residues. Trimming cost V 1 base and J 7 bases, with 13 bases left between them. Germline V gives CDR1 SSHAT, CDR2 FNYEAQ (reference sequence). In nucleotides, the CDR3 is TGTGCCAGCAGCTTAGGTCGGCTCCCCGGCGGGGAGCTGTTTTTT. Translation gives CASSLGRLPGGELFF.

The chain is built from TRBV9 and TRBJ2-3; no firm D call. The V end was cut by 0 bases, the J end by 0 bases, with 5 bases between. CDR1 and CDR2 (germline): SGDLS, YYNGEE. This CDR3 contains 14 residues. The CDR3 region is CASSVAVSTDTQYF. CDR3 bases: TGTGCCAGCAGCGTAGCAGTTAGCACAGATACGCAGTATTTT. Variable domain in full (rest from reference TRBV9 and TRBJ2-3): DSGVTQTPKHLITATGQRVTLRCSPRSGDLSVYWYQQSLDQGLQFLIQYYNGEERAKGNILERFSAQQFPDLHSELNLSSLELGDSALYFCASSVAVSTDTQYFGPGTRLTVL.

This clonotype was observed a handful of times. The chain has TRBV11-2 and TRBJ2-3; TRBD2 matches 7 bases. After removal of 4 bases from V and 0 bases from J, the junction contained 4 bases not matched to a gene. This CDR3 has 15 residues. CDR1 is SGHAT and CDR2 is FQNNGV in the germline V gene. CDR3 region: CASSSGLGSTDTQYF. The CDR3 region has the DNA TGTGCCAGCAGCTCAGGACTAGGGAGCACAGATACGCAGTATTTT.

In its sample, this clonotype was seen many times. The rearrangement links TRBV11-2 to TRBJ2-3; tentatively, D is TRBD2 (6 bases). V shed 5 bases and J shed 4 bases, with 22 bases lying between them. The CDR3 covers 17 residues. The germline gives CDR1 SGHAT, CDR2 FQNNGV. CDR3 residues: CASSRKVLARGADTQYF. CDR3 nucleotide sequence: TGTGCCAGCAGCAGGAAGGTGCTAGCGAGAGGGGCAGATACGCAGTATTTT. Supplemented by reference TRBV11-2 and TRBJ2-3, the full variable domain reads EAGVAQSPRYKIIEKRQSVAFWCNPISGHATLYWYQQILGQGPKLLIQFQNNGVVDDSQLPKDRFSAERLKGVDSTLKIQPAKLEDSAVYLCASSRKVLARGADTQYFGPGTRLTVL.

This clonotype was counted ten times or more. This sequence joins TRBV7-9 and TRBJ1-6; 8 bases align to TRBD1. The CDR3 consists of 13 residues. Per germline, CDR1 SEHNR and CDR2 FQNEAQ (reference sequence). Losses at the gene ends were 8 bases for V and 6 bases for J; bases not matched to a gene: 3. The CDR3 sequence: CASVDRGNSPLHF. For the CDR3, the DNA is TGTGCCAGCGTAGACAGGGGTAATTCACCCCTCCACTTT.

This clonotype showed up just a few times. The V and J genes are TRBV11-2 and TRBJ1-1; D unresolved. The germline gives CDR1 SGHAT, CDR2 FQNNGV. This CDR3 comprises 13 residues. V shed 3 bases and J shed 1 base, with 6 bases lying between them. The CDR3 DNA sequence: TGTGCCAGCAGCTTCCTACGGAACACTGAAGCTTTCTTT. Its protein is CASSFLRNTEAFF.

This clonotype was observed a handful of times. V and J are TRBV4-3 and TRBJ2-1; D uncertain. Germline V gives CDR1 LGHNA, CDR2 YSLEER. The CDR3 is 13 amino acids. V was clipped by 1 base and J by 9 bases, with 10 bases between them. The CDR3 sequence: CASSQVILAEQFF. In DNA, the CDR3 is TGCGCCAGCAGCCAAGTTATCTTGGCTGAGCAGTTCTTC.

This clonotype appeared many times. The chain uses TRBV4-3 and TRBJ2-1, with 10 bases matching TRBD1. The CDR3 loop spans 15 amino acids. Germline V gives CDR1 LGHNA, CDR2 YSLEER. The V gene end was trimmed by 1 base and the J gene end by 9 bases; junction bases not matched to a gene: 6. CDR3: CASSQATGGFAEQFF. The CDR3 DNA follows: TGCGCCAGCAGCCAAGCGACAGGGGGCTTCGCTGAGCAGTTCTTC.

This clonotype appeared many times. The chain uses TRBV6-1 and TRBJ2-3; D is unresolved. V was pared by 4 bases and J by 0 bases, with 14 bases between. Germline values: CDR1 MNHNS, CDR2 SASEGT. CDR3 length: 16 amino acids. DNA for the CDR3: TGTGCCAGCAGTGTAAGCAGACTGATTAGCACAGATACGCAGTATTTT. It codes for CASSVSRLISTDTQYF.

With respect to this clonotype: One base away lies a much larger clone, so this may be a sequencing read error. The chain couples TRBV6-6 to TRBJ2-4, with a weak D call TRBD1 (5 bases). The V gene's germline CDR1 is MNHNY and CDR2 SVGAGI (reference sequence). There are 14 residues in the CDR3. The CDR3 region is CTSSYDSEANIQYF. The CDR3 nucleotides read TGTACCAGCAGTTACGACAGCGAGGCAAACATTCAGTACTTC.

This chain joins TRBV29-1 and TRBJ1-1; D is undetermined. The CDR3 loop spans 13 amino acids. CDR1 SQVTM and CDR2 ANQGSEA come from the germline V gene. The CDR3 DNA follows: TGCGTTGTAGTTCGGCAGTTGAACACTGAAGCTTTCTTT. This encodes CVVVRQLNTEAFF.

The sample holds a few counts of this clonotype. CDR3 coding DNA: TGTGCCAGCGCCAAAGGGCGGACTAGCTGGGAGCAGTACTTC. Protein product: CASAKGRTSWEQYF. This sequence joins TRBV6-5 and TRBJ2-7; 8 nucleotides match TRBD2. This CDR3 has 14 amino acids. With 8 bases clipped from V and 7 bases from J, the junction kept 13 bases outside the gene matches. The germline V gene encodes CDR1 MNHEY and CDR2 SVGAGI.

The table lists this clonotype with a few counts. CDR3 residues: CASSLWVSGANVLTF. The CDR3 DNA sequence: TGTGCCAGCAGCTTATGGGTATCCGGGGCCAACGTCCTGACTTTC. This chain links TRBV6-2 or TRBV6-3 with TRBJ2-6; no reliable D call. Per the germline V gene, CDR1 is MNHEY and CDR2 is SVGEGT. The CDR3 is made up of 15 amino acids. V was shortened by 6 bases and J by 4 bases, with 13 bases between the two germline ends.

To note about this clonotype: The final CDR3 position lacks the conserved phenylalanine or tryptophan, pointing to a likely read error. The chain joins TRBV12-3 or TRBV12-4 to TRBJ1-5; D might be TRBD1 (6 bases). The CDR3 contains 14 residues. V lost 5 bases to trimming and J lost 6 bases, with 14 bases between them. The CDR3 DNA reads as TGTGCCAGCAGTCCGACAGGTAACATTCAGCCCCAGCATTCT. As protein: CASSPTGNIQPQHS.

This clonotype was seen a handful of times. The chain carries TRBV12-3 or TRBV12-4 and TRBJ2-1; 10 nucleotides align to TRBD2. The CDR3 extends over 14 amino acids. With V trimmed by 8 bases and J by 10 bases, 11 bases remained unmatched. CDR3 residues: CASPGSGGAWEQFF. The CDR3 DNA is TGTGCCAGCCCCGGGAGCGGGGGGGCCTGGGAGCAGTTCTTC.

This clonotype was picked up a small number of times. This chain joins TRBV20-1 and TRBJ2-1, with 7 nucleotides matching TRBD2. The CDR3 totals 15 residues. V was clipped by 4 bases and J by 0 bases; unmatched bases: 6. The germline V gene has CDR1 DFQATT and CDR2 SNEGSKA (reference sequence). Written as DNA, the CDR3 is TGCAGTGCTATTAGACTAGCCGGCTCCTACAATGAGCAGTTCTTC. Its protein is CSAIRLAGSYNEQFF.